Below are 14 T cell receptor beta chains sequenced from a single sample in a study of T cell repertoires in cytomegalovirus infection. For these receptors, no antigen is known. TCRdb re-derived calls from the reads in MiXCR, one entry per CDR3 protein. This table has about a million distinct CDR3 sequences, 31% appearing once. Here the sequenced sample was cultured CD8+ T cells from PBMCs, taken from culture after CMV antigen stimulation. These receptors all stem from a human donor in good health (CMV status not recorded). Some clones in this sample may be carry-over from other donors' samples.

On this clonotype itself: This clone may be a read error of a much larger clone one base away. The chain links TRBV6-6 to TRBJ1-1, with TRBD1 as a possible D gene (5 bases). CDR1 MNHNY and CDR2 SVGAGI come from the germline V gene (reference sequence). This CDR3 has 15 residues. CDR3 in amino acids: CAISYSWGMNTEAFF. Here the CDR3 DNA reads TGTGCCATCAGTTACTCGTGGGGGATGAACACTGAAGCTTTCTTT.

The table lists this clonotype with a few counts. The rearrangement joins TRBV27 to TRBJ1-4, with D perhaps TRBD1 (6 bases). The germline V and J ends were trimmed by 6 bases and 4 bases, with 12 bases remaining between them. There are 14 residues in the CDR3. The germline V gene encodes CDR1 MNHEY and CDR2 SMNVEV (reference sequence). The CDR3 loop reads CASSRGGLNEKLFF. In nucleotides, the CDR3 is TGTGCCAGCAGCCGAGGGGGACTTAATGAAAAACTGTTTTTT.

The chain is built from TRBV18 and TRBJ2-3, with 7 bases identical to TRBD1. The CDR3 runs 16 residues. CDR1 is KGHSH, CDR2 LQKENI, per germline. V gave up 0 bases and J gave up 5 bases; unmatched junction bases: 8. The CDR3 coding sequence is TGTGCCAGCTCACCACCGTATCGAAGGGGGCAAGATACGCAGTATTTT. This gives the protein CASSPPYRRGQDTQYF.

CDR3 sequence reads: CASSLAPRVETQYF. In DNA form, the CDR3 reads TGTGCCAGCAGCTTAGCGCCGCGTGTGGAGACCCAGTACTTC. The chain joins TRBV7-9 to TRBJ2-5; no firm D call. In germline, CDR1 is SEHNR, CDR2 FQNEAQ (reference sequence). Trimming cost V 0 bases and J 5 bases, with 10 bases left between them. The CDR3 runs to 14 residues.

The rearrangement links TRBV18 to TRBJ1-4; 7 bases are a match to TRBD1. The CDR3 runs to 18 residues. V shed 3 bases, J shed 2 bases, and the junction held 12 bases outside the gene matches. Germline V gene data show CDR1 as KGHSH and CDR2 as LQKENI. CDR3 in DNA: TGTGCCAGCTCACCCGACAGGGCTTATGGTTGGACTAATGAAAAACTGTTTTTT. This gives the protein CASSPDRAYGWTNEKLFF.

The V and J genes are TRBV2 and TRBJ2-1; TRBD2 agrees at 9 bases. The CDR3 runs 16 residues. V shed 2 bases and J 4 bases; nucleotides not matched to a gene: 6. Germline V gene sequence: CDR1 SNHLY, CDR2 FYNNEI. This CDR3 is CASSEKAAGGYNEQFF. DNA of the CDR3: TGTGCCAGCAGTGAAAAGGCAGCGGGGGGTTACAATGAGCAGTTCTTC.

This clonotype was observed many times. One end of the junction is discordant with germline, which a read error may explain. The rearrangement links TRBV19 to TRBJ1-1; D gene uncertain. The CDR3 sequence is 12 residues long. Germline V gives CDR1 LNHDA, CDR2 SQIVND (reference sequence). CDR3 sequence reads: CASSIGSTEAFF. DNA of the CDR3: TGTGCCAGCAGTATAGGGAGCACTGAAGCTTTCTTT.

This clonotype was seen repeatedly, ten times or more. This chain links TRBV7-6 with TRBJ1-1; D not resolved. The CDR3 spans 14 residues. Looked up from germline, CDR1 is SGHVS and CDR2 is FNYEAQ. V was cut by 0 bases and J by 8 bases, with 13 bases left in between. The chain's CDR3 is CASSLAGTLGEAFF. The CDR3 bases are TGTGCCAGCAGCTTAGCCGGAACGCTTGGCGAAGCTTTCTTT.

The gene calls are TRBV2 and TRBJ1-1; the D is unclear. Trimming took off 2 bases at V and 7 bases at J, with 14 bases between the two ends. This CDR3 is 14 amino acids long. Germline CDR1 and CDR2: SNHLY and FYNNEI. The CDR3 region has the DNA TGTGCCAGCAGTGAATCCGGCTCCTTGGGTGAAGCTTTCTTT. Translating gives CASSESGSLGEAFF.

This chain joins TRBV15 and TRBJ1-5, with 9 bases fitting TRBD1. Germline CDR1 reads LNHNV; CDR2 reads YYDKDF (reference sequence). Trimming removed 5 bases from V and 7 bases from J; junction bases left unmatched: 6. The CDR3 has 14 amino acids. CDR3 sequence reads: CATSEGTGLQPQHF. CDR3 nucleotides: TGTGCCACCAGCGAAGGGACAGGGTTACAGCCCCAGCATTTT.

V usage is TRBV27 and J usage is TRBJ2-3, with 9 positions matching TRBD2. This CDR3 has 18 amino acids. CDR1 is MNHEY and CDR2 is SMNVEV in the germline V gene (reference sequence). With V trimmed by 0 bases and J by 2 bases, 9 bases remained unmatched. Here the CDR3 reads CASSLSGVERGATDTQYF. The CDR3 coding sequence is TGTGCCAGCAGTTTATCCGGGGTTGAGCGGGGGGCCACAGATACGCAGTATTTT.

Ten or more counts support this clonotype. Here the CDR3 DNA reads TGTGCCAGCAGCTTAGGAGGCGGGGGAGGGAATGAGCAGTTCTTC. It translates to CASSLGGGGGNEQFF. This sequence joins TRBV7-9 and TRBJ2-1, with 7 nucleotides matching TRBD2. The V segment lost 1 base and the J segment 7 bases; nucleotides outside the gene matches: 7. There are 15 residues in the CDR3. CDR1 and CDR2 (germline): SEHNR, FQNEAQ (reference sequence).

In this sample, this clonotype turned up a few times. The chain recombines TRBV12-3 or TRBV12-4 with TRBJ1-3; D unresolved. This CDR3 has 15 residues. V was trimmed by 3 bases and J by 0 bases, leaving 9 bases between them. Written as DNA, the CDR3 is TGTGCCAGCAGTTTTCCGAGCCTCTCTGGAAACACCATATATTTT. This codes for CASSFPSLSGNTIYF.

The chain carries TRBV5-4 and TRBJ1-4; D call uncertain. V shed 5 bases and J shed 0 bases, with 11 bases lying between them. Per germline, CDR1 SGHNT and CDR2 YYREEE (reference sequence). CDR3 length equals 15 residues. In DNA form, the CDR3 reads TGTGCCAGCAGGATGAAGGGAGCAACTAATGAAAAACTGTTTTTT. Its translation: CASRMKGATNEKLFF.